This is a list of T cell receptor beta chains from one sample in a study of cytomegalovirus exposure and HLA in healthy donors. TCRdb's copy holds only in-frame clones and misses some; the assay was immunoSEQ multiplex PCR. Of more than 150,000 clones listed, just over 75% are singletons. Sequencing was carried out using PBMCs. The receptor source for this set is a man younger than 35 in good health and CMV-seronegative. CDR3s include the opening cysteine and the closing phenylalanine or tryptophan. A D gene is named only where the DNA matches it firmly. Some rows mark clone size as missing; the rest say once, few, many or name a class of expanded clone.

TGCGCCAGCAGCTTGGGACAGCAAGCAGATACGCAGTATTTT CASSLGQQADTQYF TRBJ2-3 TRBV5-1 . .
TGTGCCAGCAGCTTACGAATGGGGCGAACTGAAGCTTTCTTT CASSLRMGRTEAFF TRBJ1-1 TRBV6-1 . .
TGTGTGTCAATAGCGGGCGTTTCCTACGAGCAGTACTTC CVSIAGVSYEQYF TRBJ2-7 TRBV15 TRBD2 once
TGTGCCAGCTCACCACGGACTGGGACAGGGGGAGGTAGCACAGATACGCAGTATTTT CASSPRTGTGGGSTDTQYF TRBJ2-3 TRBV18 TRBD1 .
TGTGCCAGCAGCCAAGGTCGGCGGACTGACACCGGGGAGCTGTTTTTT CASSQGRRTDTGELFF TRBJ2-2 TRBV4-2 . .
TGTGCCAGCCGGGGGGGGTCGGGCACTGAAGCTTTCTTT CASRGGSGTEAFF TRBJ1-1 TRBV11-2 . .
TGTGCCAGCAGTTTACAGGGTTGGACCGGGGAGCTGTTTTTT CASSLQGWTGELFF TRBJ2-2 TRBV27 . .
TGTGCCAGCAGCTTGTCGGACAGGGGGAAATCACCCCTCCACTTT CASSLSDRGKSPLHF TRBJ1-6 TRBV5-4 TRBD1 .
TGTGCCAGCAGCAGACAGGGATCTGGAAACACCATATATTTT CASSRQGSGNTIYF TRBJ1-3 TRBV6-5 TRBD1 .
TGCGCCAGCAGCTTCAATGTACCCGGGACAGGGGCCACCGGGGAGCTGTTTTTT CASSFNVPGTGATGELFF TRBJ2-2 TRBV5-1 TRBD1 .
TGTGCCAGCAGCTCTCCGGGTAGCGGGGACTACGAGCAGTACTTC CASSSPGSGDYEQYF TRBJ2-7 TRBV13 TRBD2 once
TGTGCCAGCAGCCCGCGGGGGGCTGAAGCTTTCTTT CASSPRGAEAFF TRBJ1-1 TRBV7-3 . .
TGTGCCAGCAGTTTATCGAGGCTGAACACCGGGGAGCTGTTTTTT CASSLSRLNTGELFF TRBJ2-2 TRBV27 . .
TGCAGCGTCGGCCCCGGGAGTAGGCAGTTCTTC CSVGPGSRQFF TRBJ2-1 TRBV29-1 . few
TGTGCCTGGAGTTCGACCCCCTGGACTAGCGGTGAAGAGACCCAGTACTTC CAWSSTPWTSGEETQYF TRBJ2-5 TRBV30 TRBD2 .
TGTGCCAGCAGCTCCACGGGATTTGGCGGGCAATCACCCCTCCACTTT CASSSTGFGGQSPLHF TRBJ1-6 TRBV7-8 . .
TGTGCCTGGAGTGGCCGGGACAGGGGAACTCACGAGCAGTACTTC CAWSGRDRGTHEQYF TRBJ2-7 TRBV30 TRBD1 .
TGCAGCGTTGGCCCGGCGGCACCACCGTTATATTTT CSVGPAAPPLYF TRBJ1-3 TRBV29-1 . .
TGCGCCAGCAGCCCTCTCAGGGGGAACACTGAAGCTTTCTTT CASSPLRGNTEAFF TRBJ1-1 TRBV4-1 . few
TGTGCCACCAGACCCCGGGACACCTTATACGAGCAGTACTTC CATRPRDTLYEQYF TRBJ2-7 TRBV10-3 . once
TGTGCCAGCAGTCCCTTCCAGGGTGGTGGCTCCTACGAGCAGTACTTC CASSPFQGGGSYEQYF TRBJ2-7 TRBV27 . .
TGCGCCAGCAGCCACCACCTCCGGGACAAGGACGGAGGCTATGGCTACACCTTC CASSHHLRDKDGGYGYTF TRBJ1-2 TRBV4-1 . .
TGTGCCAGCATTGGGGACAGGCGCAATAGCAATCAGCCCCAGCATTTT CASIGDRRNSNQPQHF TRBJ1-5 TRBV6-6 TRBD1 .
TGTGCCAGCAGCTTAGGATGGCAGTCCGGGGAGCTGTTTTTT CASSLGWQSGELFF TRBJ2-2 TRBV7-6 . .
TGTGCCAGCAGCTTACGGGGAGGGGGTTACTCTGGGGCCAACGTCCTGACTTTC CASSLRGGGYSGANVLTF TRBJ2-6 TRBV7-3 . once
TGTGCCAGCAGCCCCAACTACGAGCAGTACTTC CASSPNYEQYF TRBJ2-7 TRBV5-5 . .
TGTGCCAGCAGCTCGGACAGGGGCACTGAAGCTTTCTTT CASSSDRGTEAFF TRBJ1-1 TRBV5-6 TRBD1 .
TGTGCCAGCAGTTACGGCCGGGGGGCCCATAATTCACCCCTCCACTTT CASSYGRGAHNSPLHF TRBJ1-6 TRBV6-6 . .
TGTGCCAGCAGTTCGCCCCTAGCGGGGGGGACGAACACCGGGGAGCTGTTTTTT CASSSPLAGGTNTGELFF TRBJ2-2 TRBV27 TRBD2 once
TGTGCCAGCAGCTTAGCCCCGGGACAGGGGTCTATAATCGCGAACACCGGGGAGCTGTTTTTT CASSLAPGQGSIIANTGELFF TRBJ2-2 TRBV7-6 TRBD1 .
TGTGCCAGCAGCGTAGGAGGGAGGGAGTACAATGAGCAGTTCTTC CASSVGGREYNEQFF TRBJ2-1 TRBV9 TRBD2 .